Each of the 2 T cell receptor beta chains below was sequenced from the same sample in a study of control samples from healthy donors and cancer patients. Assay used: immunoSEQ multiplex PCR; TCRdb lists only in-frame clones, some missing. Among about 77,000 clones listed, approximately 92% were seen once. The sequenced sample was blood. The receptors were sampled from an older woman in good health.

The gene calls are TRBV5-1 and TRBJ2-1; D is possibly TRBD2 (5 bases). Germline values: CDR1 SGHRS, CDR2 YFSETQ. The CDR3 sequence is 16 residues long. Trimming shortened V by 1 base and J by 0 bases, and 11 bases separated the two germline ends. CDR3 DNA: TGCGCCAGCAGCTTGAATAGCGCAGACTCCTACAATGAGCAGTTCTTC. This gives the protein CASSLNSADSYNEQFF. Complete variable domain (other parts from reference TRBV5-1 and TRBJ2-1): KAGVTQTPRYLIKTRGQQVTLSCSPISGHRSVSWYQQTPGQGLQFLFEYFSETQRNKGNFPGRFSGRQFSNSRSEMNVSTLELGDSALYLCASSLNSADSYNEQFFGPGTRLTVL.

This chain links TRBV24-1 with TRBJ2-1; a possible D gene is TRBD2 (6 bases). Trimming took off 2 bases at V and 6 bases at J, with 16 bases between the two ends. The germline V gene has CDR1 KGHDR and CDR2 SFDVKD. The CDR3 length is 16 residues. CDR3 sequence (DNA): TGTGCCACCAGTGATTCCCTCGGGGGATCGGTCAATGAGCAGTTCTTC. Translation gives CATSDSLGGSVNEQFF.